This T cell receptor beta chain was retrieved from a study of blood T cells in healthy people across ages. A few counts support this clonotype. The CDR3 is 12 amino acids. V lost 10 bases to trimming and J lost 2 bases, with 10 bases between them. Germline loops: CDR1 MNHNY, CDR2 SVGAGI (reference sequence). The use of a sample-barcoded 5' primer and a J-beta primer mix characterized a second PCR of roughly 6 to 11 cycles. In TCRdb, the 5' RACE reads were re-called with MiXCR into one record per CDR3 protein. The table has 700,000 or so distinct CDR3 sequences, roughly two fifths seen once. Sequencing was performed on blood. The rearrangement links TRBV6-6 to TRBJ2-3; D ambiguous. This receptor was identified in a man of 80 years or more in good health. CDR3 in amino acids: CATWLPTDTQYF. The CDR3 region has the DNA TGTGCCACGTGGCTACCCACAGATACGCAGTATTTT.